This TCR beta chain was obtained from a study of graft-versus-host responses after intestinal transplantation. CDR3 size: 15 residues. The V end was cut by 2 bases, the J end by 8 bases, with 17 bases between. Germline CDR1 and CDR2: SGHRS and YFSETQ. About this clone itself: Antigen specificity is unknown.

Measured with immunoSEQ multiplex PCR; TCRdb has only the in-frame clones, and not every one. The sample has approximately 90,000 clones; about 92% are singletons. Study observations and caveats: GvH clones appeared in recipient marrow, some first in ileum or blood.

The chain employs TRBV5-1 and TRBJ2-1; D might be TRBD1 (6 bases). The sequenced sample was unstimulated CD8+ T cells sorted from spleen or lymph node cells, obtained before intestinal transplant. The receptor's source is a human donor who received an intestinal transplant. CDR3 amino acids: CASSFARGAQDEQFF. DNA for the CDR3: TGCGCCAGCAGCTTCGCCAGGGGCGCCCAGGATGAGCAGTTCTTC.